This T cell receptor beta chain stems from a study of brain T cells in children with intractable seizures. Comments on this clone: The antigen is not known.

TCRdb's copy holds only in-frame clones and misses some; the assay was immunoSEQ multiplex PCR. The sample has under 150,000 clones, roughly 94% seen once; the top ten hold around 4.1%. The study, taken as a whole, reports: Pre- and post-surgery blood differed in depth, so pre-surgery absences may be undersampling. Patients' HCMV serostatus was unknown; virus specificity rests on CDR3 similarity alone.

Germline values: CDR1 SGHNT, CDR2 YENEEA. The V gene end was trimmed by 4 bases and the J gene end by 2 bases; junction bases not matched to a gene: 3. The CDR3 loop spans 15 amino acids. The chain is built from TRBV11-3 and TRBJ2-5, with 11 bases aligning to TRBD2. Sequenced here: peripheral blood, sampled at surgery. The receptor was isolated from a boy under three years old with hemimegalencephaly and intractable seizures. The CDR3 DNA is TGTGCCAGCAGCTCGACTAGCGGGACTCAAGAGACCCAGTACTTC. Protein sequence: CASSSTSGTQETQYF. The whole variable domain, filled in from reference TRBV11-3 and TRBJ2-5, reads EAGVVQSPRYKIIEKKQPVAFWCNPISGHNTLYWYLQNLGQGPELLIRYENEEAVDDSQLPKDRFSAERLKGVDSTLKIQPAELGDSAVYLCASSSTSGTQETQYFGPGTRLLVL.